This entry lists 20 T cell receptor beta chains sequenced from one sample in a study of identical twins. Each CDR3 protein gets one entry after TCRdb re-called the 5' RACE reads with MiXCR. The data show about 1.7 million distinct CDR3 sequences, 32% seen once. Specimen: cord blood. All receptors come from a newborn girl in good health.

This clonotype was counted between two and nine times. The chain links TRBV3-1 to TRBJ2-4, with a weak D call TRBD1 (5 bases). CDR3 size: 14 residues. Deletions cut 0 bases from V and 9 bases from J, with 12 bases between. CDR1 LGHDT and CDR2 YNNKEL come from the germline V gene (reference sequence). CDR3 sequence reads: CASSQESWGGIQYF. The CDR3 coding sequence is TGTGCCAGCAGCCAAGAAAGCTGGGGCGGCATTCAGTACTTC.

This clonotype was counted a single time. This chain uses TRBV6-5 with TRBJ2-7; TRBD2 agrees at 8 bases. TRBJ2-5 explains the end of the DNA better; the J call may be wrong. Germline V CDR1 and CDR2: MNHEY, SVGAGI. The CDR3 runs 18 residues. The CDR3: CASSYSGGLGSGGETQYF. CDR3 DNA sequence: TGTGCCAGCAGTTACTCAGGGGGACTAGGAAGTGGTGGAGAGACCCAGTACTTC.

In this sample, this clonotype turned up a few times. The chain joins TRBV6-5 to TRBJ1-6; D may be TRBD1 (5 bases). This CDR3 comprises 14 residues. Trimming shortened V by 2 bases and J by 8 bases, and 10 bases separated the two germline ends. Germline V gene data show CDR1 as MNHEY and CDR2 as SVGAGI. CDR3 sequence (DNA): TGTGCCAGCAGTTACGGGACGGACTATTCACCCCTCCACTTT. This translates into CASSYGTDYSPLHF.

There are a few counts of this clonotype. The chain recombines TRBV7-9 with TRBJ2-3; 14 bases match TRBD2. This CDR3 spans 16 amino acids. After removal of 7 bases from V and 0 bases from J, the junction contained 3 bases not matched to a gene. CDR1 and CDR2 (germline): SEHNR, FQNEAQ (reference sequence). The CDR3, as DNA: TGTGCCAGCAAGCGGACTAGCGGGGGGAGCACAGATACGCAGTATTTT. Protein product: CASKRTSGGSTDTQYF.

The chain combines TRBV20-1 with TRBJ2-7; 14 bases are a match to TRBD2. This CDR3 contains 14 residues. The V segment lost 6 bases and the J segment 3 bases; nucleotides outside the gene matches: 4. The germline CDR1 and CDR2 sequences are DFQATT and SNEGSKA (reference sequence). The CDR3 region has the DNA TGCAGTGCGAGACTAGCGGGAGGGTTCTACGAGCAGTACTTC. Amino acids: CSARLAGGFYEQYF.

The chain combines TRBV7-2 with TRBJ2-2, with D maybe TRBD2 (5 bases). The CDR3 sequence is 14 residues long. V gave up 5 bases and J gave up 4 bases, with 11 bases separating them. The germline V gene encodes CDR1 SGHTA and CDR2 FQGNSA. The CDR3 DNA reads TGTGCCAGCAGCCTAGAACTAGGCACCGGGGAGCTGTTTTTT. Translated: CASSLELGTGELFF.

V is TRBV6-5 and J is TRBJ2-5, with D possibly TRBD2 on 5 matching bases. Germline V gene data show CDR1 as MNHEY and CDR2 as SVGAGI. The CDR3 has 15 residues. V lost 8 bases and J lost 11, with 27 bases in between. CDR3 DNA sequence: TGTGCCAGCGGGGATGTTCGGGCTCAGCGGAATGAGCAGTACTTC. Protein: CASGDVRAQRNEQYF.

The chain couples TRBV28 to TRBJ2-2; no clear D. Trimming left V 6 bases short and J 4 bases short, with 12 bases between. Germline-derived CDR1 and CDR2 are MDHEN and SYDVKM. This CDR3 comprises 14 residues. The CDR3: CASRYRPFTGELFF. Here the CDR3 DNA reads TGTGCCAGCAGATACCGACCATTCACCGGGGAGCTGTTTTTT.

This sequence joins TRBV28 and TRBJ1-5, with D hard to call. V was cut by 4 bases and J by 9 bases, with 10 bases left in between. CDR3 length equals 12 residues. In germline, CDR1 is MDHEN, CDR2 SYDVKM. CDR3 nucleotides: TGTGCCAGCAGTTCGCCCCCGGGGCCCCAGCATTTT. The encoded protein is CASSSPPGPQHF.

This clonotype came up a few times. The V and J genes are TRBV10-3 and TRBJ1-5; D not certain. CDR1 is ENHRY and CDR2 is SYGVKD in the germline V gene. Trimming took off 3 bases at V and 9 bases at J, with 12 bases between the two ends. There are 13 residues in the CDR3. The CDR3 here is CAISDKKTGPQHF. In DNA form, the CDR3 reads TGTGCCATCAGTGACAAGAAAACGGGGCCCCAGCATTTT.

In the case of this clonotype: At one boundary the junction diverges from the germline segment, which might be a read error. The chain uses TRBV7-7 and TRBJ2-5; D is perhaps TRBD2 (5 bases). Germline loops: CDR1 SSHAT, CDR2 FNYEAQ (reference sequence). The CDR3 consists of 14 residues. CDR3 coding DNA: TGTGCTAGCAGCGCCTTGGACTCGCAAGAGACCCAGTACTTC. This codes for CASSALDSQETQYF.

This clonotype was observed a handful of times. This chain joins TRBV25-1 and TRBJ1-4, with D unclear. This CDR3 has 12 amino acids. In germline, CDR1 is MGHDK, CDR2 SYGVNS. V dropped 2 bases and J dropped 8 bases, with 6 bases sitting between them. CDR3 DNA sequence: TGTGCCAGCAGTGAAGCCGACGAAAAACTGTTTTTT. Translated, it gives CASSEADEKLFF.

V is TRBV4-1 and J is TRBJ1-1; D might be TRBD1 (6 bases). Trimming took 1 base from V and 8 from J, leaving 8 bases between them. The germline CDR1 and CDR2 sequences are MGHRA and YSYEKL. The length of the CDR3 is 12 residues. CDR3 residues: CASSQAQGEAFF. CDR3 in DNA: TGCGCCAGCAGCCAAGCGCAGGGGGAAGCTTTCTTT.

Details on this clonotype: A much larger clone sits a single nucleotide away, making a read error possible. This chain uses TRBV4-2 with TRBJ2-7; 10 nucleotides align to TRBD1. The CDR3 is 16 amino acids. Germline values: CDR1 LGHNA, CDR2 YNFKEQ. In DNA, the CDR3 is TGTGCCAGCAGCCAAGTAGGGGACAGGGGTTCCTACGAGCTGTACTTC. This translates into CASSQVGDRGSYELYF.

The chain links TRBV11-2 to TRBJ2-7, with TRBD2 matching 8 bases. CDR1 and CDR2 from the germline V gene are SGHAT and FQNNGV. Germline trimming cut 5 bases from V and 3 bases from J; bases unmatched to any gene: 9. CDR3 length equals 15 residues. In DNA, the CDR3 is TGTGCCAGCAGCAACATCGTGCGGGGGGACTACGAGCAGTACTTC. This encodes CASSNIVRGDYEQYF.

The CDR3 region is CAISESGLAGVDTQYF. CDR3 DNA: TGTGCCATCAGTGAGTCGGGACTAGCGGGAGTAGATACGCAGTATTTT. J is TRBJ2-3 and V is TRBV10-3; 14 bases fit TRBD2. V gave up 0 bases and J gave up 5 bases; unmatched junction bases: 1. Per the germline V gene, CDR1 is ENHRY and CDR2 is SYGVKD. This CDR3 is 16 amino acids long.

This clonotype was counted between two and nine times. The rearrangement uses TRBV5-1 and TRBJ2-7; tentative D call: TRBD2 (5 bases). The DNA end is a closer match to TRBJ2-5, so the J assignment may be wrong. The V gene's germline CDR1 is SGHRS and CDR2 YFSETQ. There are 18 residues in the CDR3. CDR3: CASSLGFVAPGMGETQYF. CDR3 sequence (DNA): TGCGCCAGCAGCTTGGGATTTGTAGCGCCTGGGATGGGGGAGACCCAGTACTTC.

The chain links TRBV7-9 to TRBJ2-1; D is uncertain. Judging by the DNA end, TRBJ2-7 fits better; the J call may be wrong. Germline CDR1 is SEHNR and CDR2 is FQNEAQ (reference sequence). This CDR3 comprises 16 residues. CDR3 region: CASSLEGLGSYNEQYF. CDR3 coding DNA: TGTGCCAGCAGCTTAGAAGGCCTTGGCTCCTACAATGAGCAGTACTTC.

The chain is built from TRBV9 and TRBJ2-1, with 14 positions matching TRBD2. Germline assignment: CDR1 SGDLS and CDR2 YYNGEE. The CDR3 spans 16 residues. Unmatched junction bases numbered 7, after V lost 4 bases and J lost 7 bases. The CDR3 DNA reads TGTGCCAGCAGCCCGGGACTAGCGGGAGTGCGTAATGAGCAGTTCTTC. Protein: CASSPGLAGVRNEQFF.

The gene calls are TRBV20-1 and TRBJ2-7, with 7 bases lining up with TRBD1. The DNA matches TRBJ2-4 better at its end, which makes the J call doubtful. Germline values: CDR1 DFQATT, CDR2 SNEGSKA (reference sequence). This CDR3 spans 11 amino acids. CDR3 protein: CSAGDRNIQYF. CDR3 DNA sequence: TGCAGTGCTGGGGACAGAAACATTCAGTACTTC.